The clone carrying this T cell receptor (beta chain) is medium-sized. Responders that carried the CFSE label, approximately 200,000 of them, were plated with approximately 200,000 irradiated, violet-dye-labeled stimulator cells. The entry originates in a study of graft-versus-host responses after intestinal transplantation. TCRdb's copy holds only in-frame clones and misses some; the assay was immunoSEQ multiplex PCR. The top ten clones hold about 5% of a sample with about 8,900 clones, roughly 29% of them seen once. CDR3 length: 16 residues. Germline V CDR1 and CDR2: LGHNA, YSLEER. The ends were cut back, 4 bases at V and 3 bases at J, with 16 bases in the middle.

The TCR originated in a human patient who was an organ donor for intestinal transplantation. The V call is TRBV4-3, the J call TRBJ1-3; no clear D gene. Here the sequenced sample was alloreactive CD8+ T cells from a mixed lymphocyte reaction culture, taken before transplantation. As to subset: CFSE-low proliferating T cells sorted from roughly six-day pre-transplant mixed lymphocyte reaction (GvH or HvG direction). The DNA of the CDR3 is TGCGCCAGCAGCCCATCCCGGGAGGTTGGTGGAAACACCATATATTTT. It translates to CASSPSREVGGNTIYF.